This T cell receptor (beta chain) was recorded in a study of blood T cell repertoires in COVID-19 (dated by TCRdb to 2020 to 2021). General notes on the study: The collaborator samples originated in the United States, Italy and Spain and spanned the acute and convalescent phases of COVID-19. Samples came from the ongoing ImmuneRACE study (first 160 participants) plus 1,254 subjects from 6 global collaborators. The prospective study material was composed of cDNA or gDNA derived from T cells, B-cell-depleted T cells, or PBMCs. Where available, HLA class I and class II types were taken from metadata supplied by the sample provider and were not determined by assay-based typing. The repertoires were made available in a free public database intended to serve as a resource for research on the immune response to SARS-CoV-2. The dataset comprised deeply sampled blood TCRbeta repertoires from subjects exposed to, actively infected with, or recovered from COVID-19. The sample metadata nearly always contained a de-identified subject ID, COVID-19 status, age in years and sex.

The germline V gene specifies MNHNS as CDR1 and SASEGT as CDR2. The cysteine opens and the phenylalanine closes a CDR3 of 16 amino acids. Only the CDR3 DNA stays, 48 bases, in frame from base 1. V is pruned by 3 bases and J by 2 bases, leaving 4 bases of the junction without a gene match. Details on this clone: The antigen this receptor binds is unknown. Within one base of it there is no much larger clone, and no base qualities were kept.

Results and caveats for the whole study, not just this receptor: The quantity of clinical and demographic metadata differed by source and by participant and was supplied without curation.

Whole blood was collected in K2EDTA tubes by collaborating institutions according to the institutions' own protocols. For TCRbeta analysis, collaborator samples were shipped as frozen whole blood, as isolated PBMCs, or as DNA extracted from either sample type. The immunoSEQ Assay, a bias-controlled multiplex PCR, was used to amplify TCRbeta CDR3 regions from genomic DNA. As for the authors' bioinformatics: The number of nucleated cells in each sample was estimated from the amplification of reference gene primers within the assay. To quantify the absolute abundance of each unique TCRbeta CDR3 rearrangement, sequence reads were collapsed and filtered. For each sample, productive Simpson clonality was calculated as the square root of Simpson's diversity index across productive rearrangements. TCRdb mirrors the immuneACCESS table, restricted to in-frame sequences. Some clones are absent from its copies; in checked studies, under half trace to an unresolved V gene, and the reason for the others is unknown. V and J calls plus clone size are reproduced from that table; the DNA served to infer D and trimming. The sample table holds 150,000 to 200,000 clones, of which around 88% were seen once. The top ten hold 5% of the sample.

The chain links TRBV6-1 with TRBJ2-6, and TRBD1 matches 7 of the central bases. The clonotype comes from a human donor in a cohort sampled during active COVID-19. The specimen sequenced was peripheral blood. Here is the DNA: TGTGCCAGCAGTGAGGCGCAGGGGGCTGGGGCCAACGTCCTGACTTTC. Translated, this is CASSEAQGAGANVLTF.